One sample yielded the 24 T cell receptor beta chains listed below, sequenced in a study of T cell responses to AZD1222 COVID-19 vaccine. Sequencing was performed with immunoSEQ multiplex PCR; in TCRdb, only in-frame clones are kept and a portion is missing. The data hold tens of thousands of clones, with roughly 75% observed a single time. Sequencing used peripheral blood, obtained 28 days after the second AZD1222 dose. Receptor source: an adult who received the AZD1222 COVID-19 vaccine.

About this clone: Other nucleotide sequences from this sample produce the same CDR3. V usage is TRBV19 and J usage is TRBJ2-7, with 7 bases matching TRBD1. This CDR3 has 15 amino acids. CDR1 is LNHDA, CDR2 SQIVND, per germline (reference sequence). V lost 2 bases and J lost 2; bases outside the gene matches: 6. In DNA, the CDR3 is TGTGCCAGTAGTATATCGGGCCAGGGGGCCTACGAGCAGTACTTC. Translated, it gives CASSISGQGAYEQYF.

This clone has a handful of counts. This sequence joins TRBV7-3 and TRBJ2-2, with 12 nucleotides matching TRBD1. Looked up from germline, CDR1 is SGHTA and CDR2 is FQGTGA. Trimming took 1 base from V and 6 from J; bases not matched to a gene: 9. The CDR3 extends over 18 amino acids. DNA of the CDR3: TGTGCCAGCAGCTTAAGTCCAGGGGACAGGGGGCGCGCCGGGGAGCTGTTTTTT. This gives the protein CASSLSPGDRGRAGELFF.

The J gene is TRBJ2-2, the V gene TRBV10-1, with a possible D match to TRBD2 (6 bases). CDR1 is WNHNN, CDR2 SYGVQD, per germline (reference sequence). The CDR3 spans 15 residues. V was trimmed by 0 bases and J by 4 bases, leaving 9 bases between them. The CDR3 DNA is TGCGCCAGCAGTGAGTCGGGACTGGGCACCGGGGAGCTGTTTTTT. Protein: CASSESGLGTGELFF.

CDR3 sequence reads: CASSQTGVYEQYF. The CDR3 DNA reads as TGTGCCAGCAGCCAGACAGGGGTGTACGAGCAGTACTTC. The rearrangement joins TRBV5-6 to TRBJ2-7; 8 nucleotides align to TRBD1. CDR1 and CDR2 (germline): SGHDT, YYEEEE. The CDR3 extends over 13 amino acids. V shed 4 bases, J shed 4 bases, and the junction held 4 bases outside the gene matches. Drawing the rest from reference TRBV5-6 and TRBJ2-7, the complete variable domain is DAGVTQSPTHLIKTRGQQVTLRCSPKSGHDTVSWYQQALGQGPQFIFQYYEEEERQRGNFPDRFSGHQFPNYSSELNVNALLLGDSALYLCASSQTGVYEQYFGPGTRLTVT.

This chain links TRBV5-5 with TRBJ2-7; TRBD1 matches at 7 bases. Germline V gene sequence: CDR1 SGHKS, CDR2 YYEKEE (reference sequence). Trimming cost V 4 bases and J 0 bases; bases outside gene matches: 7. This CDR3 contains 15 residues. The CDR3: CASSIQGTDSYEQYF. The CDR3 DNA is TGTGCCAGCAGCATACAGGGGACCGACTCCTACGAGCAGTACTTC.

The CDR3 DNA reads TGTGCCAGCAGTTACGCGGGGGGGGCAGAGACCCAGTACTTC. Protein: CASSYAGGAETQYF. This chain joins TRBV6-2 or TRBV6-3 and TRBJ2-5; 9 bases align to TRBD2. V was clipped by 2 bases and J by 4 bases; unmatched bases: 2. From germline, CDR1 is MNHEY and CDR2 SVGEGT. CDR3 length equals 14 residues.

The chain links TRBV4-3 to TRBJ2-3; 9 bases match TRBD2. V lost 4 bases, J lost 2 bases, and 7 bases stayed unmatched. This CDR3 is 16 amino acids long. From germline, CDR1 is LGHNA and CDR2 YSLEER. The CDR3 DNA reads TGCGCCAGCAGCCCCCTGGCTAGCGGGGACACAGATACGCAGTATTTT. This sequence encodes CASSPLASGDTDTQYF.

The CDR3 region has the DNA TGTGCCAGCAGCTTTTACGGACGGGAGTTTGGTGGTGAGCAGTTCTTC. It is translated as CASSFYGREFGGEQFF. This sequence joins TRBV7-2 and TRBJ2-1; tentative D call: TRBD2 (6 bases). Deletions cut 3 bases from V and 9 bases from J, with 21 bases between. Germline-derived CDR1 and CDR2 are SGHTA and FQGNSA. This CDR3 has 16 amino acids.

The chain has TRBV5-6 and TRBJ1-2; no definite D call. Trimming took off 0 bases at V and 2 bases at J, with 8 bases between the two ends. This CDR3 contains 14 residues. Germline CDR1 and CDR2: SGHDT and YYEEEE. The CDR3, as DNA: TGTGCCAGCAGCTTGGATCAGGAGAACTATGGCTACACCTTC. This translates into CASSLDQENYGYTF.

The rearrangement uses TRBV7-8 and TRBJ2-3; 8 bases agree with TRBD2. CDR3 length equals 16 residues. Per germline, CDR1 SGHVS and CDR2 FQNEAQ. J was trimmed by 3 bases and V by 0 bases; bases with no gene match: 5. CDR3 sequence reads: CASSLALPGGTDTQYF. The CDR3 nucleotides read TGTGCCAGCAGCTTAGCGCTGCCGGGAGGGACAGATACGCAGTATTTT. The variable domain in full, with the rest retrieved from reference TRBV7-8 and TRBJ2-3, is GAGVSQSPRYKVAKRGQDVALRCDPISGHVSLFWYQQALGQGPEFLTYFQNEAQLDKSGLPSDRFFAERPEGSVSTLKIQRTQQEDSAVYLCASSLALPGGTDTQYFGPGTRLTVL.

This chain joins TRBV30 and TRBJ2-7; D may match TRBD1 or TRBD2 (5 bases each). The CDR3 has 13 amino acids. V was clipped by 4 bases and J by 6 bases, with 16 bases between them. From germline, CDR1 is GTSNPN and CDR2 SVGIG (reference sequence). Here the CDR3 DNA reads TGTGCCTGGACGACGGCAGGGAGTTTCGAGCAGTACTTC. Amino acid sequence: CAWTTAGSFEQYF.

This rearrangement joins TRBV7-3 to TRBJ2-7, with 7 bases that match TRBD1. This CDR3 is built from 15 residues. V trimming: 5 bases; J trimming: 7 bases; junction bases outside the gene matches: 14. Per the germline V gene, CDR1 is SGHTA and CDR2 is FQGTGA. This chain's CDR3 is CASSPRDSSLLEQYF. In DNA form, the CDR3 reads TGTGCCAGCAGCCCCCGGGACAGCTCCCTTTTGGAGCAGTACTTC.

The V call is TRBV21-1, the J call TRBJ2-1; the table gives TRBD1 as D, unverified against the DNA. TRBV21-1 is a recognized pseudogene. This CDR3 is built from 13 residues. The CDR3 coding sequence is TGTGCCAGCACCTGGACAGGGAAAAATGAGCAGTTCTTC. It yields the protein CASTWTGKNEQFF.

The chain recombines TRBV28 with TRBJ1-5; 10 nucleotides align to TRBD1. The germline V gene has CDR1 MDHEN and CDR2 SYDVKM. The CDR3 is 16 amino acids. Trimming cost V 2 bases and J 6 bases; bases outside gene matches: 7. CDR3 coding DNA: TGTGCCAGCAGTTTAGGGACCGGGACAGGGGTTCAGCCCCAGCATTTT. This encodes CASSLGTGTGVQPQHF.

J is TRBJ2-7 and V is TRBV28; D is unresolved. The ends were cut back, 3 bases at V and 7 bases at J, with 13 bases in the middle. The length of the CDR3 is 13 residues. The V gene's germline CDR1 is MDHEN and CDR2 SYDVKM. The CDR3 reads CASSLPALWEQYF. CDR3 sequence (DNA): TGTGCCAGCAGTTTGCCGGCCCTCTGGGAGCAGTACTTC.

This clone has only one observation. The chain couples TRBV28 to TRBJ1-4; no definite D call. Germline CDR1 and CDR2: MDHEN and SYDVKM. The CDR3 loop spans 13 amino acids. V lost 10 bases and J lost 8, with 17 bases in between. The CDR3 loop reads CATSSGPIEKLFF. The CDR3, as DNA: TGTGCCACCTCTTCCGGCCCTATAGAAAAACTGTTTTTT.

V and J are TRBV28 and TRBJ2-7, with 8 nucleotides matching TRBD2. Losses at the gene ends were 6 bases for V and 2 bases for J; bases not matched to a gene: 9. Germline CDR1 and CDR2: MDHEN and SYDVKM. This CDR3 region has 15 residues. CDR3 coding DNA: TGTGCCAGCAGCCCACAAGGGACTAGAACCTACGAGCAGTACTTC. Translated, it gives CASSPQGTRTYEQYF. The full variable domain, completed using reference TRBV28 and TRBJ2-7, is DVKVTQSSRYLVKRTGEKVFLECVQDMDHENMFWYRQDPGLGLRLIYFSYDVKMKEKGDIPEGYSVSREKKERFSLILESASTNQTSMYLCASSPQGTRTYEQYFGPGTRLTVT.

CDR3 loop: CASRVRPLSGKKYF. CDR3 in DNA: TGTGCCAGCAGGGTTCGCCCTCTTAGCGGGAAGAAGTACTTC. V usage is TRBV28 and J usage is TRBJ2-7; TRBD2 matches 8 bases. Looked up from germline, CDR1 is MDHEN and CDR2 is SYDVKM. CDR3 length: 14 residues. Losses at the gene ends were 6 bases for V and 11 bases for J; bases not matched to a gene: 15.

This clone occurred a few times. V usage is TRBV28 and J usage is TRBJ2-4; weak D call: TRBD2 (6 bases). Germline values: CDR1 MDHEN, CDR2 SYDVKM. The V end was cut by 6 bases, the J end by 4 bases, with 16 bases between. The CDR3 is made up of 15 amino acids. This CDR3 is CASSRSGGAKNIQYF. CDR3 in DNA: TGTGCCAGCAGCCGGTCCGGGGGAGCAAAAAACATTCAGTACTTC.

V and J are TRBV28 and TRBJ1-5; D is ambiguous. Trimming took 5 bases from V and 12 from J, leaving 8 bases between them. Germline V gene data show CDR1 as MDHEN and CDR2 as SYDVKM. The CDR3 is 10 amino acids. Here the CDR3 DNA reads TGTGCCAGCAGTCAGGAGCTCCAGCATTTT. This gives the protein CASSQELQHF.

The chain combines TRBV25-1 with TRBJ2-5, with D possibly matching TRBD2 (7 bases). Germline CDR1 and CDR2: MGHDK and SYGVNS. Between the trimmed V and J ends, which lost 0 bases and 7 bases, there was a span of 15 bases. This CDR3 region has 15 residues. The CDR3 reads CASSEYGRGGGTQYF. The CDR3, as DNA: TGTGCCAGCAGTGAATATGGGAGGGGAGGGGGGACCCAGTACTTC.

This clone appeared a few times. The chain links TRBV5-1 to TRBJ1-4; D is perhaps TRBD1 (5 bases). Germline CDR1 reads SGHRS; CDR2 reads YFSETQ. The V end lost 7 bases, the J end lost 0 bases, and 10 bases lay between the germline ends. This CDR3 contains 14 residues. The CDR3 DNA sequence: TGCGCCAGCTGTACAGGATCAACTAATGAAAAACTGTTTTTT. This codes for CASCTGSTNEKLFF.

This chain's CDR3 is CASSLLTSGYEQYF. The CDR3 coding sequence is TGTGCCAGCAGCTTATTGACTAGCGGCTACGAGCAGTACTTC. The chain joins TRBV7-8 to TRBJ2-7, with 9 nucleotides matching TRBD2. Germline-derived CDR1 and CDR2 are SGHVS and FQNEAQ. The V gene end was trimmed by 2 bases and the J gene end by 3 bases; junction bases not matched to a gene: 2. There are 14 residues in the CDR3. Filled out from reference TRBV7-8 and TRBJ2-7, the complete variable domain reads GAGVSQSPRYKVAKRGQDVALRCDPISGHVSLFWYQQALGQGPEFLTYFQNEAQLDKSGLPSDRFFAERPEGSVSTLKIQRTQQEDSAVYLCASSLLTSGYEQYFGPGTRLTVT.

CDR3 bases: TGTGCCAGCAGTTACGGAACGGCGCGGGAGGGATTAGATACGCAGTATTTT. Residues: CASSYGTAREGLDTQYF. The V gene is TRBV6-2 or TRBV6-3, the J gene TRBJ2-3, with 9 positions matching TRBD2. There are 17 residues in the CDR3. Germline V gene sequence: CDR1 MNHEY, CDR2 SVGEGT. With 2 bases clipped from V and 5 bases from J, the junction kept 11 bases outside the gene matches.